Sequencing of this TCR beta chain was carried out in a study of T cells in localized non-small cell lung cancer. This clone was counted only a few times. Libraries were prepared by immunoSEQ multiplex PCR; TCRdb keeps only in-frame clonotypes and omits some of them. The profile shows around 48,000 clones, roughly 80% of them singletons. The sample consisted of peripheral blood, taken before any cancer treatment. The clonotype comes from a man aged 40-75 years with stage I squamous cell lung carcinoma.

Here the CDR3 reads CASRSGGSYNEQFF. The CDR3 DNA reads as TGTGCCAGCAGAAGCGGTGGCTCCTACAATGAGCAGTTCTTC. V is TRBV14 and J is TRBJ2-1, with TRBD2 as a possible D gene (5 bases). The CDR3 totals 14 residues. Germline CDR1 and CDR2: SGHDN and FVKESK. V was cut by 6 bases and J by 0 bases, with 9 bases left in between. Together with reference TRBV14 and TRBJ2-1, the CDR3 gives the full variable domain: EAGVTQFPSHSVIEKGQTVTLRCDPISGHDNLYWYRRVMGKEIKFLLHFVKESKQDESGMPNNRFLAERTGGTYSTLKVQPAELEDSGVYFCASRSGGSYNEQFFGPGTRLTVL.